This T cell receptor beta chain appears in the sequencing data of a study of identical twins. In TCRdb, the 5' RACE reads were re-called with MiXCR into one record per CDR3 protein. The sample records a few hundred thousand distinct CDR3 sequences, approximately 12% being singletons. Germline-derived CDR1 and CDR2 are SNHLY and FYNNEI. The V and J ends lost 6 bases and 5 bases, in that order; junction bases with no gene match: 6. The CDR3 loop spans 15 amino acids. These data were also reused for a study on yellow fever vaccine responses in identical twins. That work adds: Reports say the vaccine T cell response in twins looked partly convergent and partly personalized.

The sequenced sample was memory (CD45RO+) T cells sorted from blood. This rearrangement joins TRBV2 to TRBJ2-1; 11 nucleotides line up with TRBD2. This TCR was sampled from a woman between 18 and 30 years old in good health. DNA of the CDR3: TGTGCCAGCAGGCGAACTAGCGGGGGAGACAATGAGCAGTTCTTC. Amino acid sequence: CASRRTSGGDNEQFF. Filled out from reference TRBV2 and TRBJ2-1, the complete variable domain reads EPEVTQTPSHQVTQMGQEVILRCVPISNHLYFYWYRQILGQKVEFLVSFYNNEISEKSEIFDDQFSVERPDGSNFTLKIRSTKLEDSAMYFCASRRTSGGDNEQFFGPGTRLTVL.